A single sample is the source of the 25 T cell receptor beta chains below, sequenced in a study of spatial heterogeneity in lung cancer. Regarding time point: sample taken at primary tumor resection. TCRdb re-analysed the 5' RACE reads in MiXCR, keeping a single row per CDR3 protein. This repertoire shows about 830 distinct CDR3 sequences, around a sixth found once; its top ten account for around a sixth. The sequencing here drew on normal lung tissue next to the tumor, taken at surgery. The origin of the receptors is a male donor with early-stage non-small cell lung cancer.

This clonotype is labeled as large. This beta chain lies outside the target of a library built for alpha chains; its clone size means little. Here the CDR3 reads CASSHPPTGGLSYEQYF. CDR3 nucleotides: TGTGCCAGCAGCCATCCCCCGACAGGGGGCCTCTCCTACGAGCAGTACTTC. The chain links TRBV7-9 to TRBJ2-7, with 10 bases fitting TRBD1. Germline V lookup: CDR1 SEHNR, CDR2 FQNEAQ (reference sequence). There are 17 residues in the CDR3. V shed 5 bases and J 0 bases; nucleotides not matched to a gene: 10.

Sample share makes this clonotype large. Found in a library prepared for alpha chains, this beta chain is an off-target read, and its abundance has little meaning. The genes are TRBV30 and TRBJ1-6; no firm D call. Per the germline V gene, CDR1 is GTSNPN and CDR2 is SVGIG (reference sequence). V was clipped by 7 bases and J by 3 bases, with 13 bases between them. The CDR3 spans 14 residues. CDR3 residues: CAYRTGFYNSPLHF. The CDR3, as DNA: TGTGCCTACCGGACGGGCTTCTATAATTCACCCCTCCACTTT.

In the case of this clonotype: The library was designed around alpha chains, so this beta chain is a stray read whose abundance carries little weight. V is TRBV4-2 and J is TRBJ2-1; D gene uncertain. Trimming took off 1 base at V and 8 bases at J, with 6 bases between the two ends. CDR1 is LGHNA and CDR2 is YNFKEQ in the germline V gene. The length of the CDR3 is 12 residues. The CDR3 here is CASSQGVDEQFF. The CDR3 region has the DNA TGTGCCAGCAGCCAAGGGGTTGATGAGCAGTTCTTC.

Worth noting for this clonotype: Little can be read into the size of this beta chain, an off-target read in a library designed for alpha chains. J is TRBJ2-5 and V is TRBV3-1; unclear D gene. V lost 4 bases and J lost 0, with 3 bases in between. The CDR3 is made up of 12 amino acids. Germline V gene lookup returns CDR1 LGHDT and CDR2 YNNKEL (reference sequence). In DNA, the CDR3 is TGTGCCAGCAGCCCTTACCAAGAGACCCAGTACTTC. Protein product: CASSPYQETQYF.

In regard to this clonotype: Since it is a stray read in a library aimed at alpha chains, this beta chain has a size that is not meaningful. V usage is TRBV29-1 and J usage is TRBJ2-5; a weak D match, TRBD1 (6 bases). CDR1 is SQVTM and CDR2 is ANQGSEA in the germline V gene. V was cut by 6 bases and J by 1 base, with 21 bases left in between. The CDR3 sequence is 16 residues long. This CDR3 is CSVDGASRDIQETQYF. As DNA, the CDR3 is TGCAGCGTGGACGGGGCATCCAGGGACATCCAAGAGACCCAGTACTTC. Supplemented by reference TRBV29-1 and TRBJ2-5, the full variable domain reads SAVISQKPSRDICQRGTSLTIQCQVDSQVTMMFWYRQQPGQSLTLIATANQGSEATYESGFVIDKFPISRPNLTFSTLTVSNMSPEDSSIYLCSVDGASRDIQETQYFGPGTRLLVL.

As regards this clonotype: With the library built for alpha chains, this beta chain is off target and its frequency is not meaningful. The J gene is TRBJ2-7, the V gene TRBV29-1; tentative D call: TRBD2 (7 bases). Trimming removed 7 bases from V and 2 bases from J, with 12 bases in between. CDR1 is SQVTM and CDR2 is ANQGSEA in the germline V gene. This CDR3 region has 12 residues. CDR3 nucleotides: TGCAGCGCTCAAGGGGGGGCCTACGAGCAGTACTTC. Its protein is CSAQGGAYEQYF.

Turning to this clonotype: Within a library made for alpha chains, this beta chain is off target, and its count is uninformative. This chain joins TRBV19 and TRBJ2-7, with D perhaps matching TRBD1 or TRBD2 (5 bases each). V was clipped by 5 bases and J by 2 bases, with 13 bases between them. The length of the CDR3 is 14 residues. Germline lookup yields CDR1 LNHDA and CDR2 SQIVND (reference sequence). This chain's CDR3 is CASSLRDGTYEQYF. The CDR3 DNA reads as TGTGCCAGTAGTCTACGGGACGGAACCTACGAGCAGTACTTC.

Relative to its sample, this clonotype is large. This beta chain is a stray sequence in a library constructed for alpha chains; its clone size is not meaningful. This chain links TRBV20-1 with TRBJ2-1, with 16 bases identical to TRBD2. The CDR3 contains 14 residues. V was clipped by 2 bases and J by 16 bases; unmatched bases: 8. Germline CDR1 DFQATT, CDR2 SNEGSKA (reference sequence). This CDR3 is CSARSGLAGGPRFF. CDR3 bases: TGCAGTGCTAGATCGGGACTAGCGGGAGGGCCCCGCTTCTTC.

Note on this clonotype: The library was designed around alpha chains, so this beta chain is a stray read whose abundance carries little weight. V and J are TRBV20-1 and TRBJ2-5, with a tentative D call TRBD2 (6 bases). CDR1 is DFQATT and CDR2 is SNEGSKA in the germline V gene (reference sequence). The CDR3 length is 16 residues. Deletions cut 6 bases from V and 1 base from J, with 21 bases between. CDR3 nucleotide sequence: TGCAGTGCGTACCCCCTTTTCGGGAGCCGCCAAGAGACCCAGTACTTC. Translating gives CSAYPLFGSRQETQYF.

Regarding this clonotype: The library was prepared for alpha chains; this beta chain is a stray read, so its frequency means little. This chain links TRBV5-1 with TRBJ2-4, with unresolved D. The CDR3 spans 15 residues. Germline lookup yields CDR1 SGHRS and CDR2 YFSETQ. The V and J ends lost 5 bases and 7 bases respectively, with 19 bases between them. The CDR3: CASRDTRATRNIQYF. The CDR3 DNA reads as TGCGCCAGCAGAGACACCCGAGCGACCCGTAACATTCAGTACTTC.

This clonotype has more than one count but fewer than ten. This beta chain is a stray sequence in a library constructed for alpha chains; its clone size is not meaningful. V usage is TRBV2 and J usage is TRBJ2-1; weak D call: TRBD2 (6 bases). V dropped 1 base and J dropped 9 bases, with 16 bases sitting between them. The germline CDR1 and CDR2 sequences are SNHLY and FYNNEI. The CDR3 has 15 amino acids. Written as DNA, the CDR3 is TGTGCCAGCAGTGAAGTGAGGGCTGGGCGGGGTGAGCAGTTCTTC. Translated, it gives CASSEVRAGRGEQFF. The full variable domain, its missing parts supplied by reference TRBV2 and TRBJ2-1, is EPEVTQTPSHQVTQMGQEVILRCVPISNHLYFYWYRQILGQKVEFLVSFYNNEISEKSEIFDDQFSVERPDGSNFTLKIRSTKLEDSAMYFCASSEVRAGRGEQFFGPGTRLTVL.

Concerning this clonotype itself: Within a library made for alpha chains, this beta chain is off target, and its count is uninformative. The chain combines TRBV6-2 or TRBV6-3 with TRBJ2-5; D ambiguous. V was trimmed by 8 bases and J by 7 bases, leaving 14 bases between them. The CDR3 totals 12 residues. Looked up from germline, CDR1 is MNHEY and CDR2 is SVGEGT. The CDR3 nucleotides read TGTGCCAGCGAGGCCCACGGTGCGACCCAGTACTTC. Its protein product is CASEAHGATQYF.

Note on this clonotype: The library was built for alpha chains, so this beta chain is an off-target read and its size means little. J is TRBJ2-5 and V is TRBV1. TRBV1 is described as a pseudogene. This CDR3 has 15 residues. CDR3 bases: TGCACCAGCAGCCAGTCGGGTCCTTCGAAGGAGACCCAGTACTTC. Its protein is CTSSQSGPSKETQYF.

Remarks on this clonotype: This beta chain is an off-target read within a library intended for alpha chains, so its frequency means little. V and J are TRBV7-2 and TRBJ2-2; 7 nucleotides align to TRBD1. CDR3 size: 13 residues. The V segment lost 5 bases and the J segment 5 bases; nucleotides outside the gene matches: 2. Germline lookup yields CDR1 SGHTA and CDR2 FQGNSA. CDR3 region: CASSLQGTGELFF. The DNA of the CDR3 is TGTGCCAGCAGCCTACAGGGGACCGGGGAGCTGTTTTTT. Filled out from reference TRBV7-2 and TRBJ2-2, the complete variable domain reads GAGVSQSPSNKVTEKGKDVELRCDPISGHTALYWYRQSLGQGLEFLIYFQGNSAPDKSGLPSDRFSAERTGGSVSTLTIQRTQQEDSAVYLCASSLQGTGELFFGEGSRLTVL.

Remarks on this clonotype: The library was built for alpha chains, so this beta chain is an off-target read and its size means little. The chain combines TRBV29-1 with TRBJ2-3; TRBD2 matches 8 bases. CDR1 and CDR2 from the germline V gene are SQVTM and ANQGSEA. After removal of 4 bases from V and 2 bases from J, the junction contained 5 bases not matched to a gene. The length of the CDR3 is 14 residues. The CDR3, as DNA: TGCAGCGTTGCCGGGAGGGCCAACACAGATACGCAGTATTTT. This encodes CSVAGRANTDTQYF.

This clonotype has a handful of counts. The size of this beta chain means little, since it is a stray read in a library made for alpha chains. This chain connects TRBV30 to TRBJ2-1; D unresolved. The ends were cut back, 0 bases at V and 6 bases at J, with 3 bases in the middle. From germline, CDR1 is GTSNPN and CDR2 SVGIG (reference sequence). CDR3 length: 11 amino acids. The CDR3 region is CAWSVRNEQFF. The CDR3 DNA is TGTGCCTGGAGTGTTCGCAATGAGCAGTTCTTC.

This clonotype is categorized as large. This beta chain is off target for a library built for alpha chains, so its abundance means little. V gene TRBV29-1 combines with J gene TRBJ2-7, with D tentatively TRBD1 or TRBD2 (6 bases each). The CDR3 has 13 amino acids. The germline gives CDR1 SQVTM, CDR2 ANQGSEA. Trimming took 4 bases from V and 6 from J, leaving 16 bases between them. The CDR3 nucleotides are TGCAGCGTTGTGATTAGCGGAGGGGGCGAGCAGTACTTC. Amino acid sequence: CSVVISGGGEQYF.

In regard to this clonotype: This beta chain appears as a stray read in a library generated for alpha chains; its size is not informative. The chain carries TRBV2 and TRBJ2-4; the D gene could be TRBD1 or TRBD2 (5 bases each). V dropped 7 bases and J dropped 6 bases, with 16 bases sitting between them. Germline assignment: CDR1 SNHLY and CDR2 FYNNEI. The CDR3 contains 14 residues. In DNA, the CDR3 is TGTGCCAGCACCACCGGTCCGAGGGGAAACATTCAGTACTTC. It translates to CASTTGPRGNIQYF. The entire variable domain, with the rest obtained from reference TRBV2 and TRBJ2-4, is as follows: EPEVTQTPSHQVTQMGQEVILRCVPISNHLYFYWYRQILGQKVEFLVSFYNNEISEKSEIFDDQFSVERPDGSNFTLKIRSTKLEDSAMYFCASTTGPRGNIQYFGAGTRLSVL.

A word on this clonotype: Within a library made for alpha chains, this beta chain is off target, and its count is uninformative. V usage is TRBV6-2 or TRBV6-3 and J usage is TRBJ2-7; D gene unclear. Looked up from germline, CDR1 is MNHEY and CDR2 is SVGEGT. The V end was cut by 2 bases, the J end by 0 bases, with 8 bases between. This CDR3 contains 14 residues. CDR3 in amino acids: CASSYGGDSYEQYF. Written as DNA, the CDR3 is TGTGCCAGCAGTTACGGTGGGGACTCCTACGAGCAGTACTTC.

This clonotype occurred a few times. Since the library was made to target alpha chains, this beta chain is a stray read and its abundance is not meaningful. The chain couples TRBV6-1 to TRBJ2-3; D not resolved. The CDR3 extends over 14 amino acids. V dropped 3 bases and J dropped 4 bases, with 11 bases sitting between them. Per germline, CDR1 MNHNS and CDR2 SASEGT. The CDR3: CASSEPTSPDTQYF. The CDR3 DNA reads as TGTGCCAGCAGTGAGCCCACCTCCCCAGATACGCAGTATTTT.

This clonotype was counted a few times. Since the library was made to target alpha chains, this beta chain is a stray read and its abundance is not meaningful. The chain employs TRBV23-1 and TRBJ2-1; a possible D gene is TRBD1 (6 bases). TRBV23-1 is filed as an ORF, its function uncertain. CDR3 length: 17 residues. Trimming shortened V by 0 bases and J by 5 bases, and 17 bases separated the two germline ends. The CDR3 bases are TGCGCCAGCAGTCAATCCCCGGACAGCGAAACTAACAATGAGCAGTTCTTC. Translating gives CASSQSPDSETNNEQFF.

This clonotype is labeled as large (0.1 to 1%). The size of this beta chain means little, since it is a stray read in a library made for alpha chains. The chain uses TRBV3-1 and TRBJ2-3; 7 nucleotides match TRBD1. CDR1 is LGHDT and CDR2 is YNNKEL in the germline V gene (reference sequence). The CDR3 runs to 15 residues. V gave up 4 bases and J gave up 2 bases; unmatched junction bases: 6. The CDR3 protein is CASSRGTASTDTQYF. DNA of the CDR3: TGTGCCAGCAGCCGAGGGACAGCATCCACAGATACGCAGTATTTT.

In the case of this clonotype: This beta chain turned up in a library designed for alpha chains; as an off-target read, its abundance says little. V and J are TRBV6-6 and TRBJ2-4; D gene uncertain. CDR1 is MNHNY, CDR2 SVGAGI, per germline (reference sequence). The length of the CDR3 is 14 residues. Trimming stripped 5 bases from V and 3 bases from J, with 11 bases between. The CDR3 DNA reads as TGTGCCAGCAGTCAAAGGGTCAACAAAAACATTCAGTACTTC. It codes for CASSQRVNKNIQYF.

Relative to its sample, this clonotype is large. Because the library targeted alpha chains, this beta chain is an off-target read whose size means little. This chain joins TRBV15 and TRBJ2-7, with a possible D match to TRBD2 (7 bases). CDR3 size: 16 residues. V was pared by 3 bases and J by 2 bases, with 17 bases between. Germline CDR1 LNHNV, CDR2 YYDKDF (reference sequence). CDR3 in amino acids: CATSRGGGPYTYEQYF. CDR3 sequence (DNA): TGTGCCACCAGCAGGGGCGGGGGCCCTTATACCTACGAGCAGTACTTC. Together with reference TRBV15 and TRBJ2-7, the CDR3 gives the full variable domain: DAMVIQNPRYQVTQFGKPVTLSCSQTLNHNVMYWYQQKSSQAPKLLFHYYDKDFNNEADTPDNFQSRRPNTSFCFLDIRSPGLGDTAMYLCATSRGGGPYTYEQYFGPGTRLTVT.

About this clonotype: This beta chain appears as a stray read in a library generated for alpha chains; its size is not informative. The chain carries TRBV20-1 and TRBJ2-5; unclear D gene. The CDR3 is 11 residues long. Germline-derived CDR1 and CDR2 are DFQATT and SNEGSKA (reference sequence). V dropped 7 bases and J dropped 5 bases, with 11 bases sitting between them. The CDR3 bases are TGCAGTGGCCAGCCGCGGGAGACCCAGTACTTC. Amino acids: CSGQPRETQYF.